These 26 T cell receptor beta chains came from one sample sequenced in a study of OX40 agonist ivuxolimab in advanced cancers. The method was immunoSEQ multiplex PCR; TCRdb's version includes in-frame clones alone and lacks a portion of them. The sample carries fewer than 45,000 clones, more than 75% recorded once. This material consisted of CD4+ or CD8+ T cells sorted from blood, taken in a trial of the OX40 agonist ivuxolimab. The receptors originated from an adult with an advanced solid tumor such as melanoma, head and neck, liver or kidney cancer.

The CDR3 coding sequence is TGTGCCATCAGTGGTGGGGGCGACACTGAAGCTTTCTTT. Translated, it gives CAISGGGDTEAFF. V and J are TRBV10-3 and TRBJ1-1, with D maybe TRBD1 (6 bases). Trimming took off 4 bases at V and 3 bases at J, with 9 bases between the two ends. The CDR3 contains 13 residues. Germline lookup yields CDR1 ENHRY and CDR2 SYGVKD.

This chain connects TRBV4-1 to TRBJ1-5; no reliable D call. CDR1 and CDR2 (germline): MGHRA, YSYEKL. The CDR3 is made up of 14 amino acids. V lost 1 base to trimming and J lost 1 base, with 5 bases between them. The CDR3 DNA is TGCGCCAGCAGCCAAGGACGGAGCAATCAGCCCCAGCATTTT. Translating it yields CASSQGRSNQPQHF.

The genes are TRBV6-5 and TRBJ1-1, with 11 bases aligning to TRBD1. Germline loops: CDR1 MNHEY, CDR2 SVGAGI. This CDR3 is 14 amino acids long. With 6 bases clipped from V and 4 bases from J, the junction kept 4 bases outside the gene matches. In nucleotides, the CDR3 is TGTGCCAGCAGCCCCGGACAGGGGGCCACTGAAGCTTTCTTT. Translated, it gives CASSPGQGATEAFF.

This rearrangement joins TRBV7-2 to TRBJ2-7; TRBD2 matches at 8 bases. CDR1 and CDR2 (germline): SGHTA, FQGNSA. The CDR3 has 15 amino acids. The V and J ends lost 1 base and 5 bases, in that order; junction bases with no gene match: 7. CDR3 sequence: CASSLEVGTRDEQYF. CDR3 in DNA: TGTGCCAGCAGCTTAGAGGTCGGGACTAGGGACGAGCAGTACTTC.

V usage is TRBV28 and J usage is TRBJ2-1; 9 positions match TRBD2. This CDR3 comprises 13 residues. Trimming removed 2 bases from V and 10 bases from J; junction bases left unmatched: 3. Germline values: CDR1 MDHEN, CDR2 SYDVKM. The chain's CDR3 is CASSLAGGGEQFF. Written as DNA, the CDR3 is TGTGCCAGCAGTTTAGCGGGAGGGGGCGAGCAGTTCTTC.

This clone was seen once. The V call is TRBV5-1, the J call TRBJ2-4; D gene ambiguous. There are 15 residues in the CDR3. Germline-derived CDR1 and CDR2 are SGHRS and YFSETQ. V gave up 1 base and J gave up 0 bases, with 8 bases separating them. The CDR3 DNA reads as TGCGCCAGCAGCTTGTGGAACCTAGCCAAAAACATTCAGTACTTC. This translates into CASSLWNLAKNIQYF.

The chain combines TRBV5-1 with TRBJ2-2; the D is unclear. Germline V gives CDR1 SGHRS, CDR2 YFSETQ. The CDR3 contains 14 residues. Between the trimmed V and J ends, which lost 2 bases and 2 bases, there was a span of 7 bases. The CDR3 DNA is TGCGCCAGCAGCTTCGACCCCAACACCGGGGAGCTGTTTTTT. This gives the protein CASSFDPNTGELFF.

Judged by abundance, this clone is medium-sized. The chain uses TRBV6-5 and TRBJ2-7; no firm D call. Germline CDR1 and CDR2: MNHEY and SVGAGI. V gave up 2 bases and J gave up 2 bases, with 10 bases separating them. The length of the CDR3 is 14 residues. This chain's CDR3 is CASSYRGKPYEQYF. CDR3 in DNA: TGTGCCAGCAGTTACCGCGGCAAACCCTACGAGCAGTACTTC.

The rearrangement links TRBV5-5 to TRBJ2-7; 7 nucleotides match TRBD2. Germline V gene data show CDR1 as SGHKS and CDR2 as YYEKEE (reference sequence). The J segment lost 0 bases and the V segment lost 4 bases, leaving 7 bases of the junction unmatched. CDR3 size: 15 residues. The CDR3 sequence is CASSLTSAISYEQYF. The CDR3 DNA follows: TGTGCCAGCAGCCTCACTAGCGCGATCTCCTACGAGCAGTACTTC.

The chain has TRBV29-1 and TRBJ2-2; D gene unclear. In germline, CDR1 is SQVTM, CDR2 ANQGSEA. The CDR3 has 13 residues. Trimming removed 5 bases from V and 2 bases from J, with 9 bases in between. CDR3 sequence (DNA): TGCAGCGTTCCGGTTTCCAACACCGGGGAGCTGTTTTTT. Its translation is CSVPVSNTGELFF.

This clone appeared a single time. CDR3 loop: CASSPQGADSPLHF. In DNA, the CDR3 is TGTGCCAGCTCACCACAGGGGGCTGATTCACCCCTCCACTTT. This chain joins TRBV18 and TRBJ1-6, with TRBD1 identical over 7 bases. CDR3 length: 14 amino acids. Germline assignment: CDR1 KGHSH and CDR2 LQKENI. With V trimmed by 1 base and J by 8 bases, 2 bases remained unmatched.

This clone was counted once. The genes are TRBV27 and TRBJ2-1; D ambiguous. Per the germline V gene, CDR1 is MNHEY and CDR2 is SMNVEV (reference sequence). The ends were cut back, 2 bases at V and 5 bases at J, with 4 bases in the middle. The CDR3 extends over 12 amino acids. This CDR3 is CASSLDNNEQFF. CDR3 DNA sequence: TGTGCCAGCAGTTTAGATAACAATGAGCAGTTCTTC.

The chain is built from TRBV29-1 and TRBJ2-5; D is undetermined. This CDR3 is 11 amino acids long. Germline V gene sequence: CDR1 SQVTM, CDR2 ANQGSEA. Trimming removed 3 bases from V and 3 bases from J, with 5 bases in between. DNA for the CDR3: TGCAGCGTTGAGTCGAAAGAGACCCAGTACTTC. This translates into CSVESKETQYF.

The chain combines TRBV6-5 with TRBJ1-1; D might be TRBD1 (5 bases). This CDR3 spans 14 amino acids. V shed 4 bases and J shed 1 base, with 10 bases lying between them. The germline V gene has CDR1 MNHEY and CDR2 SVGAGI. CDR3 DNA: TGTGCCAGCAGTTTGACAGATACGAACACTGAAGCTTTCTTT. As protein: CASSLTDTNTEAFF.

V is TRBV11-2 and J is TRBJ2-2; the D call may be TRBD1 or TRBD2 (5 bases each). Trimming removed 5 bases from V and 6 bases from J, with 10 bases in between. The length of the CDR3 is 13 residues. Germline CDR1 SGHAT, CDR2 FQNNGV. CDR3 DNA sequence: TGTGCCAGCAGCCCGCCGGGACCCGGGGAGCTGTTTTTT. This encodes CASSPPGPGELFF.

The CDR3 DNA sequence: TGTGCCAGCAGCCCCCTCTTCTGGCCCCCTGAAGCTTTCTTT. Its translation: CASSPLFWPPEAFF. The chain uses TRBV13 and TRBJ1-1; D gene uncertain. There are 14 residues in the CDR3. CDR1 PRHDT and CDR2 FYEKMQ come from the germline V gene (reference sequence). The germline V and J ends were trimmed by 5 bases and 6 bases, with 16 bases remaining between them.

This chain links TRBV5-4 with TRBJ2-3, with D perhaps matching TRBD2 (5 bases). From germline, CDR1 is SGHNT and CDR2 YYREEE (reference sequence). CDR3 length equals 14 residues. Between the trimmed V and J ends, which lost 2 bases and 4 bases, there was a span of 11 bases. The CDR3 spells CASSLMGSPDTQYF. CDR3 nucleotide sequence: TGTGCCAGCAGCTTAATGGGGAGCCCAGATACGCAGTATTTT. Full variable domain (remainder filled in from reference TRBV5-4 and TRBJ2-3): ETGVTQSPTHLIKTRGQQVTLRCSSQSGHNTVSWYQQALGQGPQFIFQYYREEENGRGNFPPRFSGLQFPNYSSELNVNALELDDSALYLCASSLMGSPDTQYFGPGTRLTVL.

The genes are TRBV6-5 and TRBJ2-7; no clear D. The germline V gene has CDR1 MNHEY and CDR2 SVGAGI. Deletions cut 7 bases from V and 6 bases from J, with 16 bases between. This CDR3 is built from 13 residues. The CDR3 sequence is CASTPDLTGEQYF. The DNA for the CDR3 is TGTGCCAGCACCCCGGACCTAACGGGCGAGCAGTACTTC.

The chain has TRBV19 and TRBJ2-5; TRBD2 matches at 8 bases. The DNA matches TRBJ2-7 better at its end, which makes the J call doubtful. The CDR3 totals 15 residues. CDR1 and CDR2 (germline): LNHDA, SQIVND (reference sequence). The CDR3 DNA is TGTGCCAGTAGTATTAGTGGGACTAGCTCCTACGAGCAGTACTTC. As protein: CASSISGTSSYEQYF.

By frequency in the sample, this clone is medium-sized (0.01 to 0.1%). V is TRBV5-1 and J is TRBJ2-3; the D is unclear. Germline-derived CDR1 and CDR2 are SGHRS and YFSETQ. The CDR3 has 14 residues. Trimming pared 2 bases from V and 3 bases from J, leaving 10 bases between. The CDR3 nucleotides read TGCGCCAGCAGCTTAGAGATTCCAACAGATACGCAGTATTTT. It is translated as CASSLEIPTDTQYF.

The table lists this clone with a few counts. The rearrangement links TRBV7-4 to TRBJ2-7, with D possibly being TRBD2 (6 bases). CDR3 length: 17 residues. Per germline, CDR1 SGHVT and CDR2 SQSDAQ. Trimming removed 1 base from V and 3 bases from J, with 19 bases in between. The CDR3 loop reads CASSLGRIAAPNYEQYF. CDR3 DNA sequence: TGTGCCAGCAGCTTAGGCAGGATAGCGGCTCCGAACTACGAGCAGTACTTC.

The chain couples TRBV7-2 to TRBJ2-2; TRBD2 aligns across 9 bases. Per the germline V gene, CDR1 is SGHTA and CDR2 is FQGNSA. This CDR3 has 17 residues. With 5 bases clipped from V and 5 bases from J, the junction kept 12 bases outside the gene matches. The CDR3 nucleotides read TGTGCCAGCAGCGCCCGCGGCGAGCGGGAGGTGACCGGGGAGCTGTTTTTT. It translates to CASSARGEREVTGELFF.

V and J are TRBV6-5 and TRBJ1-2; no clear D. The CDR3 has 11 amino acids. Germline loops: CDR1 MNHEY, CDR2 SVGAGI. This CDR3 is CAPRANYGYTF. In nucleotides, the CDR3 is TGTGCTCCGCGAGCTAACTATGGCTACACCTTC.

This sequence joins TRBV29-1 and TRBJ2-3; no definite D call. Germline loops: CDR1 SQVTM, CDR2 ANQGSEA. The CDR3 extends over 15 amino acids. Trimming took off 8 bases at V and 4 bases at J, with 22 bases between the two ends. The DNA for the CDR3 is TGCAGCCTTGCCCCAGGCTTTTTGGGTGCAGATACGCAGTATTTT. As protein: CSLAPGFLGADTQYF.

This chain joins TRBV27 and TRBJ2-5; 10 nucleotides align to TRBD2. Trimming removed 7 bases from V and 6 bases from J; junction bases left unmatched: 8. Germline values: CDR1 MNHEY, CDR2 SMNVEV (reference sequence). The CDR3 extends over 14 amino acids. The CDR3 region has the DNA TGTGCCAGCAACCAAAGCGGGGGGGCGCAGACCCAGTACTTC. Its protein product is CASNQSGGAQTQYF.

In this sample, this clone turned up once. One end of the junction varies from germline; a read error may be responsible. The CDR3 DNA reads as TGTGCCAGCAGCGAGACCCGCCGGGTGAACTTC. This codes for CASSETRRVNF. The V and J genes are TRBV9 and TRBJ2-7, with D unclear. Germline CDR1 SGDLS, CDR2 YYNGEE. The CDR3 consists of 11 residues.